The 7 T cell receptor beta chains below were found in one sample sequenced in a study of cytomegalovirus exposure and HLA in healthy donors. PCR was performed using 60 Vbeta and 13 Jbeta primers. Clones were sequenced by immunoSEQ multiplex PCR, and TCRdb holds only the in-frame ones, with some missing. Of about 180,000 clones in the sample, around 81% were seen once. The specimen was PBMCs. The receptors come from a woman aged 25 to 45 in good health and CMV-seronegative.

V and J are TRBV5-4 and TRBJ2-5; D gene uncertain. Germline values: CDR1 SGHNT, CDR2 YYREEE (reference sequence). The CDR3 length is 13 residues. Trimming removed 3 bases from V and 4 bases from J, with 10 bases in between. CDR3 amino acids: CASSSPSRETQYF. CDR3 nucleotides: TGTGCCAGCAGCTCCCCCTCCCGAGAGACCCAGTACTTC.

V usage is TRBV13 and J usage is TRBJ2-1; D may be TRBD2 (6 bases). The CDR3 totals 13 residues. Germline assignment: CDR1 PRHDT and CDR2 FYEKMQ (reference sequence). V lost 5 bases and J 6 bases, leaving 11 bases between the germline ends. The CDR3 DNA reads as TGTGCCAGCAGCACGCGACTAGTCAATGAGCAGTTCTTC. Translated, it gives CASSTRLVNEQFF. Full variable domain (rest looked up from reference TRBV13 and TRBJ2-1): AAGVIQSPRHLIKEKRETATLKCYPIPRHDTVYWYQQGPGQDPQFLISFYEKMQSDKGSIPDRFSAQQFSDYHSELNMSSLELGDSALYFCASSTRLVNEQFFGPGTRLTVL.

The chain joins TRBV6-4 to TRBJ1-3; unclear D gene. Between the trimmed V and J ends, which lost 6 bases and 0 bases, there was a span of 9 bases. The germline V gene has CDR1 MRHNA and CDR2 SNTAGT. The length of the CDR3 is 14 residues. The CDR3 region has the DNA TGTGCCAGCAGCTGGTCTAACTCTGGAAACACCATATATTTT. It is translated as CASSWSNSGNTIYF.

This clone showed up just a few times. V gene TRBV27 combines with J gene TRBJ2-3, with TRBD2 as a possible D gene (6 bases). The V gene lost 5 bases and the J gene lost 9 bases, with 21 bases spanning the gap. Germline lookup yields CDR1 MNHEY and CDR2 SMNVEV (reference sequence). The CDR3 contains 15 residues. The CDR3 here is CASSLRRGAVGTQYF. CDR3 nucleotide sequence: TGTGCCAGCAGTCTTCGGCGGGGTGCGGTAGGAACGCAGTATTTT.

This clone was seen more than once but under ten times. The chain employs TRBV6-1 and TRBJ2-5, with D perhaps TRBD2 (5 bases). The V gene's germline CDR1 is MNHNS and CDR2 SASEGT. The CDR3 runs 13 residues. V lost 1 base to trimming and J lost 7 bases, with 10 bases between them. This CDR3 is CASSEVNEGTQYF. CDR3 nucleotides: TGTGCCAGCAGTGAAGTTAACGAGGGGACCCAGTACTTC.

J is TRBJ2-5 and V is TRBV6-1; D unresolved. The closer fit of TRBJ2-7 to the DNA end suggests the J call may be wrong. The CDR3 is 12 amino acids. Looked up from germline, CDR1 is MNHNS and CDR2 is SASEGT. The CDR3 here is CASSANLLEQYF. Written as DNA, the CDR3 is TGTGCCAGCAGTGCAAATCTCCTCGAGCAGTACTTC.

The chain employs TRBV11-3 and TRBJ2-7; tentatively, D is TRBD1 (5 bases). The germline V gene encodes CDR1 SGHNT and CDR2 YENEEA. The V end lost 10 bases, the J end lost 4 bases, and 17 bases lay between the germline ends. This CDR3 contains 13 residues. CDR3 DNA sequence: TGTGCCATTTCGTGGGGCAGTTTTTACGAGCAGTACTTC. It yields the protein CAISWGSFYEQYF.